This TCR beta chain was observed in a study of cytomegalovirus exposure and HLA in healthy donors (TCRdb year 2017). Background on the whole study: According to a later analysis, one platform produced both the roughly 110 validation repertoires and the roughly 650 repertoires of the first cohort. The study aimed to test whether signatures of past pathogen exposure could be identified by cataloging public T cell receptors. A separate validation cohort of approximately 120 different subjects was used in addition to the 666-subject first cohort. High-throughput TCR immunosequencing, statistical association of individual TCRs with disease status, and machine learning were combined to predict cytomegalovirus infection status.

There are 15 amino acids in the CDR3, from cysteine to phenylalanine inclusive. Only the CDR3 DNA is retained, 45 bases long and in frame from the first base. The V end loses 2 bases and the J end loses 6 bases, and a stretch of 13 bases separates them. The germline V gene yields KGHSH for CDR1 and LQKENI for CDR2. For this clone: The antigen it binds to is not known. No base quality information exists; no much larger clone differs at one position.

General conclusions and limits of the study: The classifier was reported to diagnose cytomegalovirus status with high specificity and sensitivity in both the original and validation cohorts. All 120 or so repertoires were used to score co-occurrence in the validation cohort in a later analysis, because that analysis had no HLA typing for the cohort. The study listed 164 TCR beta chains as associated with cytomegalovirus. Most TCR sequences were observed very rarely across donors, whereas some public TCRs were present in many individuals. In a later analysis, TCRs clustered in the first cohort were found to also tend to co-occur in the approximately 120 validation repertoires, with about 93% of cluster scores above 0. Three of the identified cytomegalovirus-associated TCR beta chains were confirmed in vitro to be specific for cytomegalovirus antigens. The authors suggested that the approach could potentially be generalized to other disease states and immunological phenotypes.

Library construction relied on the immunoSEQ multiplex PCR assay. Turning to the authors' computational methods: A statistical classification framework was developed to diagnose cytomegalovirus status using the catalog of TCR beta chain sequences. TCRdb's version of the immuneACCESS table is confined to in-frame rearrangements and falls short of the full clone set. An unresolved V gene accounts for under half of the shortfall where checked; the remainder is of unknown origin. The V and J calls and clone size are taken from that table; D and trimming were inferred from the DNA. This sample comprises some 150,000 clones, about nine tenths of them detected only once. Roughly 4.8% of the sample goes to the ten largest clones. The donors were included in the validation cohort of 90 to 150 subjects, a group kept apart from the roughly 680-subject first cohort.

This chain is built from TRBV18 and TRBJ1-4; 5 matching bases give a weak D call of TRBD1. Sequenced sample: PBMCs. This sequence originates from a young man in good health and CMV-seropositive. The nucleotide sequence is TGTGCCAGCTCACCAGGTTTACCGGGGGATGAAAAACTGTTTTTT. The resulting protein is CASSPGLPGDEKLFF.